Shown below are 30 T cell receptor beta chains from a single sample sequenced in a study of vaccination and CD4 T cells after COVID-19. Scientists ran DNA taken from cultured CD4+ T cells through the Oncomine TCR Beta short-read assay for sequencing. DNA came from CD4+ T cells after culture. A single record per CDR3 protein comes from TCRdb applying MiXCR to the PCR reads. The sample carries about 10,000 distinct CDR3 sequences, under 40% recorded once. Their specific antigens are unknown. Treatment: roughly ten-day PBMC culture with coronavirus spike peptide pools or control peptides (ViraFEST assay). Investigators obtained the unexposed donor's CD4+ T cells before the COVID-19 pandemic (2011-2018). Sequencing was done on a sample of CD4+ T cells from blood, cultured in vitro. These receptors all come from a human donor in good health.

This clonotype came up once. The junction departs from germline at one end; a sequencing error may be responsible. The chain carries TRBV27 and TRBJ2-7; 9 nucleotides line up with TRBD2. The CDR3 has 12 amino acids. CDR1 and CDR2 (germline): MNHEY, SMNVEV (reference sequence). For the CDR3, the DNA is TGTACCAGCAGCCCTACTAGCGGGTATCGGTACTTC. Translating gives CTSSPTSGYRYF.

The rearrangement uses TRBV20-1 and TRBJ2-7; D is undetermined. V lost 7 bases and J lost 5, with 12 bases in between. Germline-derived CDR1 and CDR2 are DFQATT and SNEGSKA (reference sequence). The CDR3 has 11 amino acids. The CDR3: CSVVGVDEQYF. The DNA for the CDR3 is TGCAGTGTAGTTGGGGTGGACGAGCAGTACTTC.

The gene calls are TRBV6-2 or TRBV6-3 and TRBJ1-1; D not certain. Per germline, CDR1 MNHEY and CDR2 SVGEGT. V was cut by 10 bases and J by 5 bases, with 11 bases left in between. CDR3 size: 11 residues. The CDR3 reads CATSPRTEAFF. CDR3 DNA: TGTGCCACCTCGCCTAGGACTGAAGCTTTCTTT.

The chain recombines TRBV6-4 with TRBJ2-3; either TRBD1 or TRBD2 may supply D (5 bases each). Germline CDR1 MRHNA, CDR2 SNTAGT. The CDR3 spans 16 residues. The V gene lost 0 bases and the J gene lost 4 bases, with 14 bases spanning the gap. The CDR3 here is CASSDSVGASPDTQYF. The CDR3 bases are TGTGCCAGCAGTGACTCCGTTGGGGCTAGCCCAGATACGCAGTATTTT.

The J gene is TRBJ2-1, the V gene TRBV20-1; possible D gene TRBD2, 6 bases. Trimming left V 2 bases short and J 5 bases short, with 19 bases between. Germline loops: CDR1 DFQATT, CDR2 SNEGSKA (reference sequence). The CDR3 is made up of 16 amino acids. The CDR3 nucleotides are TGCAGTGCTAGACAGGGACTCACATACCAAGACAATGAGCAGTTCTTC. This codes for CSARQGLTYQDNEQFF.

The rearrangement links TRBV29-1 to TRBJ2-3; D not certain. V lost 4 bases and J 2 bases, leaving 10 bases between the germline ends. CDR3 length equals 13 residues. Germline V gene sequence: CDR1 SQVTM, CDR2 ANQGSEA. CDR3 nucleotide sequence: TGCAGCGTTGCTCGGCAACACACAGATACGCAGTATTTT. As protein: CSVARQHTDTQYF.

The V call is TRBV29-1, the J call TRBJ1-1; D gene unclear. This CDR3 is built from 10 residues. V lost 6 bases and J 7 bases, leaving 9 bases between the germline ends. Per germline, CDR1 SQVTM and CDR2 ANQGSEA. The CDR3 reads CSVRVIEAFF. CDR3 sequence (DNA): TGCAGCGTGCGGGTAATTGAAGCTTTCTTT.

The J gene is TRBJ1-2, the V gene TRBV6-5; TRBD1 matches 10 bases. Germline V gene lookup returns CDR1 MNHEY and CDR2 SVGAGI. V lost 2 bases, J lost 4 bases, and 7 bases stayed unmatched. The CDR3 has 16 residues. The CDR3 sequence: CASSYPSGQGGYGYTF. In nucleotides, the CDR3 is TGTGCCAGCAGTTACCCCTCCGGACAGGGGGGCTATGGCTACACCTTC.

V gene TRBV15 combines with J gene TRBJ1-1; D is ambiguous. This CDR3 has 14 amino acids. The germline CDR1 and CDR2 sequences are LNHNV and YYDKDF (reference sequence). Trimming left V 5 bases short and J 5 bases short, with 15 bases between. CDR3 bases: TGTGCCACCAGCGCCCCACCCACGGGGACTGAAGCTTTCTTT. This translates into CATSAPPTGTEAFF.

This clonotype has a handful of counts. This chain uses TRBV7-9 with TRBJ2-7; D could derive from TRBD1 or TRBD2 (5 bases each). CDR1 and CDR2 from the germline V gene are SEHNR and FQNEAQ (reference sequence). The CDR3 consists of 14 residues. The V end was cut by 9 bases, the J end by 6 bases, with 21 bases between. This chain's CDR3 is CASTGLRTWPEQYF. Written as DNA, the CDR3 is TGTGCCAGTACCGGACTCCGGACATGGCCCGAGCAGTACTTC.

The chain combines TRBV5-4 with TRBJ2-5; 9 bases line up with TRBD2. With 3 bases clipped from V and 4 bases from J, the junction kept 16 bases outside the gene matches. The CDR3 totals 18 residues. Germline V gives CDR1 SGHNT, CDR2 YYREEE (reference sequence). This CDR3 reads CASSSTSLAGWPTETQYF. Written as DNA, the CDR3 is TGTGCCAGCAGCTCGACGTCGCTAGCGGGATGGCCGACAGAGACCCAGTACTTC.

This clonotype turned up a few times. The chain links TRBV10-3 to TRBJ2-3, with D possibly matching TRBD2 (6 bases). Between the trimmed V and J ends, which lost 7 bases and 1 base, there was a span of 15 bases. Germline-derived CDR1 and CDR2 are ENHRY and SYGVKD. The CDR3 is made up of 15 amino acids. The CDR3 region has the DNA TGTGCCATCAAAGGCGGGGCCCGCCGCACAGATACGCAGTATTTT. Residues: CAIKGGARRTDTQYF.

The rearrangement joins TRBV11-2 to TRBJ2-2; tentative D call: TRBD1 (5 bases). The germline V gene has CDR1 SGHAT and CDR2 FQNNGV. Trimming stripped 8 bases from V and 4 bases from J, with 11 bases between. CDR3 length: 13 residues. CDR3 sequence: CASSPRGTGELFF. CDR3 bases: TGTGCCAGCTCTCCAAGGGGCACCGGGGAGCTGTTTTTT.

The table lists this clonotype with a few counts. The chain carries TRBV28 and TRBJ1-1; D might be TRBD1 (6 bases). The V end was cut by 5 bases, the J end by 10 bases, with 20 bases between. This CDR3 is 14 amino acids long. Germline V CDR1 and CDR2: MDHEN, SYDVKM. CDR3 amino acids: CASSAFGAPRGAFF. The CDR3 region has the DNA TGTGCCAGCAGTGCTTTTGGGGCGCCCAGGGGAGCTTTCTTT. The variable domain in full, with the rest retrieved from reference TRBV28 and TRBJ1-1, is DVKVTQSSRYLVKRTGEKVFLECVQDMDHENMFWYRQDPGLGLRLIYFSYDVKMKEKGDIPEGYSVSREKKERFSLILESASTNQTSMYLCASSAFGAPRGAFFGQGTRLTVV.

This clonotype was seen only once. J is TRBJ1-3 and V is TRBV4-2; D not resolved. Germline lookup yields CDR1 LGHNA and CDR2 YNFKEQ. This CDR3 region has 14 residues. The V end lost 0 bases, the J end lost 5 bases, and 8 bases lay between the germline ends. The CDR3 DNA follows: TGTGCCAGCAGCCAAGAGGGCAGACGAAACACCATATATTTT. Its translation: CASSQEGRRNTIYF.

The chain joins TRBV20-1 to TRBJ2-7; TRBD2 matches 11 bases. V lost 0 bases to trimming and J lost 1 base; unmatched junction nucleotides: 8. The CDR3 totals 17 residues. The germline V gene encodes CDR1 DFQATT and CDR2 SNEGSKA (reference sequence). The CDR3 reads CSARDMGLAAKSYEQYF. For the CDR3, the DNA is TGCAGTGCTAGAGATATGGGACTAGCGGCCAAGTCCTACGAGCAGTACTTC.

CDR3 protein: CASSLGGAIGETQYF. The CDR3, as DNA: TGTGCCAGCAGCTTGGGGGGGGCTATAGGGGAGACCCAGTACTTC. V gene TRBV7-2 combines with J gene TRBJ2-5, with D tentatively TRBD2 (7 bases). V gave up 3 bases and J gave up 5 bases, with 16 bases separating them. The CDR3 sequence is 15 residues long. Germline V lookup: CDR1 SGHTA, CDR2 FQGNSA.

The gene calls are TRBV6-1 and TRBJ1-2; possibly TRBD1 for D (5 bases). The CDR3 totals 15 residues. V lost 7 bases to trimming and J lost 2 bases, with 17 bases between them. Germline lookup yields CDR1 MNHNS and CDR2 SASEGT. CDR3 coding DNA: TGTGCCAGCATCCGAATGGTACAGGCGAACTATGGCTACACCTTC. Translating gives CASIRMVQANYGYTF.

V gene TRBV28 combines with J gene TRBJ2-2, with TRBD2 identical over 10 bases. This CDR3 is built from 16 residues. Trimming removed 0 bases from V and 6 bases from J; junction bases left unmatched: 4. In germline, CDR1 is MDHEN, CDR2 SYDVKM. The CDR3 sequence: CASSLWASGSSGELFF. The DNA of the CDR3 is TGTGCCAGCAGTTTATGGGCTAGCGGGAGTTCCGGGGAGCTGTTTTTT.

The rearrangement joins TRBV29-1 to TRBJ2-3, with D tentatively TRBD1 (6 bases). V dropped 1 base and J dropped 0 bases, with 11 bases sitting between them. The CDR3 runs 15 residues. The germline V gene encodes CDR1 SQVTM and CDR2 ANQGSEA. The CDR3 coding sequence is TGCAGCGTTGAAGGGACAGTAGGCAGCACAGATACGCAGTATTTT. It is translated as CSVEGTVGSTDTQYF.

This clonotype was counted only a few times. The rearrangement uses TRBV7-8 and TRBJ2-7, with 9 bases fitting TRBD2. The CDR3 has 15 residues. Unmatched junction bases numbered 8, after V lost 2 bases and J lost 6 bases. Looked up from germline, CDR1 is SGHVS and CDR2 is FQNEAQ. DNA for the CDR3: TGTGCCAGCAGCTTACAGGCGGGAGGGGAATCCGAGCAGTACTTC. Protein sequence: CASSLQAGGESEQYF. Based on the CDR3 plus reference TRBV7-8 and TRBJ2-7, the full variable domain is GAGVSQSPRYKVAKRGQDVALRCDPISGHVSLFWYQQALGQGPEFLTYFQNEAQLDKSGLPSDRFFAERPEGSVSTLKIQRTQQEDSAVYLCASSLQAGGESEQYFGPGTRLTVT.

The chain combines TRBV5-1 with TRBJ2-7; D is perhaps TRBD1 (5 bases). Per the germline V gene, CDR1 is SGHRS and CDR2 is YFSETQ. Trimming pared 4 bases from V and 2 bases from J, leaving 13 bases between. CDR3 length: 14 amino acids. DNA for the CDR3: TGCGCCAGCAGCACCTTGACAGAGACCTACGAGCAGTACTTC. It codes for CASSTLTETYEQYF.

The genes are TRBV28 and TRBJ1-2; TRBD1 aligns across 8 bases. V shed 7 bases and J 4 bases; nucleotides not matched to a gene: 5. This CDR3 spans 13 amino acids. In germline, CDR1 is MDHEN, CDR2 SYDVKM. In DNA, the CDR3 is TGTGCCAGCACCATAACAGGGGGCTATGGCTACACCTTC. It codes for CASTITGGYGYTF.

The V call is TRBV7-9, the J call TRBJ2-5; tentatively, D is TRBD1 or TRBD2 (6 bases each). Germline CDR1 SEHNR, CDR2 FQNEAQ (reference sequence). Trimming pared 4 bases from V and 3 bases from J, leaving 18 bases between. The CDR3 runs to 16 residues. CDR3 residues: CASSSRARRGKETQYF. CDR3 DNA: TGTGCCAGCAGCTCGCGGGCGCGGAGGGGGAAAGAGACCCAGTACTTC.

The V call is TRBV6-1, the J call TRBJ2-1; D is perhaps TRBD2 (5 bases). Germline V gene lookup returns CDR1 MNHNS and CDR2 SASEGT. The CDR3 is made up of 16 amino acids. V dropped 5 bases and J dropped 0 bases, with 14 bases sitting between them. The CDR3 protein is CASSLTDAGSYNEQFF. The CDR3, as DNA: TGTGCCAGCAGTCTGACTGATGCGGGCTCCTACAATGAGCAGTTCTTC.

In its sample, this clonotype was seen once. This chain connects TRBV7-3 to TRBJ2-1; D gene ambiguous. The V gene lost 0 bases and the J gene lost 7 bases, with 7 bases spanning the gap. The CDR3 is 13 residues long. Looked up from germline, CDR1 is SGHTA and CDR2 is FQGTGA. The CDR3 DNA follows: TGTGCCAGCAGCTTAACCAGAGGAAATGAGCAGTTCTTC. As protein: CASSLTRGNEQFF.

This clonotype has a handful of counts. The chain recombines TRBV2 with TRBJ1-5; weak D call: TRBD1 (6 bases). This CDR3 spans 13 amino acids. V was pared by 6 bases and J by 9 bases, with 15 bases between. The germline V gene encodes CDR1 SNHLY and CDR2 FYNNEI. The CDR3 loop reads CASRGRGPWPQHF. CDR3 nucleotides: TGTGCCAGCAGGGGCCGGGGGCCTTGGCCCCAGCATTTT.

J is TRBJ1-2 and V is TRBV6-2 or TRBV6-3, with unresolved D. The germline V gene has CDR1 MNHEY and CDR2 SVGEGT. The CDR3 contains 14 residues. The V end was cut by 7 bases, the J end by 4 bases, with 16 bases between. The chain's CDR3 is CASTHRGFSYGYTF. The CDR3 DNA follows: TGTGCCAGCACCCACAGAGGGTTTAGCTATGGCTACACCTTC.

This clonotype was seen more than once but under ten times. The V and J genes are TRBV5-4 and TRBJ2-7; weak D call: TRBD2 (5 bases). V gave up 4 bases and J gave up 7 bases, with 15 bases separating them. CDR1 is SGHNT and CDR2 is YYREEE in the germline V gene (reference sequence). This CDR3 comprises 13 residues. The CDR3 here is CASSVLGVREQYF. The CDR3 nucleotides are TGTGCCAGCAGCGTACTCGGGGTGCGGGAGCAGTACTTC.

The chain uses TRBV19 and TRBJ2-1, with 12 positions matching TRBD2. Trimming removed 3 bases from V and 2 bases from J; junction bases left unmatched: 8. The CDR3 is 18 residues long. Looked up from germline, CDR1 is LNHDA and CDR2 is SQIVND (reference sequence). Here the CDR3 DNA reads TGTGCCAGTAGTATCACACTAGCGGGAGGTGGGACCTACAATGAGCAGTTCTTC. This gives the protein CASSITLAGGGTYNEQFF.